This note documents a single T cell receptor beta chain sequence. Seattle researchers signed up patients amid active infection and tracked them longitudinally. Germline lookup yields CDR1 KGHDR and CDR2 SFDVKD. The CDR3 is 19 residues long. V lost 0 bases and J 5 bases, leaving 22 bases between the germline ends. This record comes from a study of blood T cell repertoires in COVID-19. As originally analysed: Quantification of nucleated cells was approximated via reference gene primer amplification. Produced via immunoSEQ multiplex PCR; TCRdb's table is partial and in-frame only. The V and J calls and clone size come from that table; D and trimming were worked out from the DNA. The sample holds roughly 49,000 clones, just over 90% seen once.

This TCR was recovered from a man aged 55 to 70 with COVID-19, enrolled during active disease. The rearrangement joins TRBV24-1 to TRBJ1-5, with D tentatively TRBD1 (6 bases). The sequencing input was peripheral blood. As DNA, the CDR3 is TGTGCCACCAGTGATTTGCTGCGTCAGGGGACCCCGTCGGATCAGCCCCAGCATTTT. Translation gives CATSDLLRQGTPSDQPQHF.